This T cell receptor beta chain was found in a study of cytomegalovirus exposure and HLA in healthy donors. Study information: The 95 to 150 validation repertoires used a platform that matched the one used for the 600 to 750 first-cohort repertoires, as a later analysis reported. Study-wide points: The tendency of first-cohort TCR clusters to co-occur in the 100 to 150 validation repertoires was identified by a subsequent analysis. The dataset shows that most TCR sequences were rare, while some public TCRs occurred in many donors. Three chains tied to CMV proved CMV antigen-specific in vitro.

To note about this clone: No antigen is known for it.

Sequencing used immunoSEQ multiplex PCR; TCRdb keeps in-frame clones, though not all of them. Counted here are roughly 330,000 clones, about 85% occurring once; the ten biggest clones make up roughly 1.2%. V lost 4 bases and J lost 7, with 10 bases in between. Looked up from germline, CDR1 is GTSNPN and CDR2 is SVGIG (reference sequence). The CDR3 runs 12 residues. This rearrangement joins TRBV30 to TRBJ2-2; TRBD1 might be the D (7 bases). The clonotype was recovered from a woman under 40 in good health and CMV-seropositive. The sample was PBMCs. DNA for the CDR3: TGTGCCTGGACCAGGGGGGTCGGGGAGCTGTTTTTT. Amino acid sequence: CAWTRGVGELFF.